This TCR beta chain emerged from a study of blood T cell repertoires in COVID-19. Whole-study context: Some COVID-19 samples were acute and others convalescent; all came from the United States, Italy and Spain. Nucleic acid was either cDNA or gDNA, and it came from T cells, B-cell-depleted T cells, or PBMCs.

The CDR3 sequence is 15 residues long. Trimming stripped 4 bases from V and 8 bases from J, with 18 bases between. The germline CDR1 and CDR2 sequences are SGDLS and YYNGEE. Per the authors' pipeline: How many nucleated cells were present was estimated from reference gene primer amplification. The repertoire was sequenced with immunoSEQ multiplex PCR; TCRdb's copy has only in-frame clones and lacks some. Clonal size and the V and J genes are those of that table, whereas D and trimming came from the DNA. The repertoire consists of about 26,000 clones, with around 93% occurring once and the leading ten covering approximately 2.9%.

J is TRBJ1-4 and V is TRBV9, with a tentative D call TRBD1 (6 bases). The clonotype comes from a human donor in a cohort sampled during active COVID-19. Sequencing input: peripheral blood. The CDR3 loop is CASSSNRDSGEKLFF. CDR3 sequence (DNA): TGTGCCAGCAGCAGCAACAGGGATTCGGGGGAAAAACTGTTTTTT.